These T cell receptor beta chains were read from a single sample in a study of T cells after yellow fever vaccination. Using its own MiXCR run on the 5' RACE reads, TCRdb lists one record per CDR3 protein. This sample has 600,000 to 750,000 distinct CDR3 sequences, with around 12% found just once. The sequences come from PBMCs, collected on the day of the yellow fever booster vaccination. Receptor source: a man aged 25-40 years who received the YFV17D yellow fever vaccine. The CDR3 runs from the conserved cysteine through the conserved F or W. D genes are given only for firm matches. Clone sizes are given selectively: once, few, many, or a class where the clone is expanded.

D,J,V,size,CDR3,DNA
-,TRBJ2-3,TRBV18,few,CASSPKALGGTDTQYF,TGTGCCAGCTCACCTAAGGCCCTGGGGGGCACAGATACGCAGTATTTT
TRBD1,TRBJ2-7,TRBV10-3,few,CAISGGQGISEQYF,TGTGCCATCAGTGGCGGACAGGGGATTAGCGAGCAGTACTTC
-,TRBJ2-1,TRBV6-2/TRBV6-3,few,CASSLDPGDNEQFF,TGTGCCAGCAGTCTGGACCCCGGAGACAATGAGCAGTTCTTC
-,TRBJ2-3,TRBV29-1,-,CSVEVGGTDTQYF,TGCAGCGTTGAGGTCGGGGGCACAGATACGCAGTATTTT
-,TRBJ2-7,TRBV20-1,-,CSARSSGRYEQYF,TGCAGTGCCCGGTCGAGCGGCAGGTACGAGCAGTACTTC
-,TRBJ1-1,TRBV4-2,few,CASSQKGFRTEAFF,TGTGCCAGCAGCCAAAAGGGTTTTAGAACTGAAGCTTTCTTT
-,TRBJ1-2,TRBV5-6,many,CATKKPADYGYTF,TGTGCCACCAAAAAACCGGCGGACTATGGCTACACCTTC
TRBD2,TRBJ2-5,TRBV2,-,CASQAGNGETQYF,TGTGCCAGCCAAGCGGGAAATGGGGAGACCCAGTACTTC
-,TRBJ2-1,TRBV27,few,CASSQGAGWDEQFF,TGTGCCAGCAGTCAAGGGGCAGGGTGGGATGAGCAGTTCTTC
-,TRBJ2-1,TRBV24-1,-,CATSQGDSYNEQFF,TGTGCCACCAGCCAGGGCGATTCCTACAATGAGCAGTTCTTC
-,TRBJ2-7,TRBV5-1,few,CASSLDSLGPFGEQYF,TGCGCCAGCAGCTTGGATTCTTTGGGTCCTTTCGGCGAGCAGTACTTC
TRBD2,TRBJ2-2,TRBV24-1,few,CATSISGTIEGTGELFF,TGTGCCACCAGTATTTCAGGGACTATCGAGGGCACCGGGGAGCTGTTTTTT
TRBD1,TRBJ2-2,TRBV12-3/TRBV12-4,few,CASSPRGYTGELFF,TGTGCCAGCAGTCCCAGGGGGTATACCGGGGAGCTGTTTTTT
TRBD1,TRBJ1-5,TRBV7-2,-,CASSSQTGGEPQHF,TGTGCCAGCAGCTCACAGACAGGGGGAGAGCCCCAGCATTTT
TRBD1,TRBJ2-3,TRBV6-5,-,CASSYRDRVTDTQYF,TGTGCCAGCAGTTACCGGGACAGGGTCACAGATACGCAGTATTTT
TRBD2,TRBJ2-1,TRBV5-1,-,CASSLMTSRSYNEQFF,TGCGCCAGCAGCCTAATGACTAGCCGCTCCTACAATGAGCAGTTCTTC
-,TRBJ2-2,TRBV7-8,few,CASSKQGRTTGELFF,TGTGCCAGCAGCAAACAGGGTAGGACCACCGGGGAGCTGTTTTTT
TRBD2,TRBJ2-3,TRBV28,-,CASSFSGRPTDTQYF,TGTGCCAGCAGTTTCAGCGGGAGACCCACAGATACGCAGTATTTT
-,TRBJ2-1,TRBV3-1,few,CASSQAGRQFF,TGTGCCAGCAGCCAAGCCGGGAGGCAGTTCTTC
-,TRBJ1-2,TRBV19,-,CASHPGSYGYTF,TGTGCCAGCCATCCGGGGAGCTATGGCTACACCTTC
TRBD1,TRBJ2-4,TRBV11-1,-,CASSFPGQGERVAKNIQYF,TGTGCCAGCAGCTTTCCGGGACAGGGGGAGAGAGTAGCCAAAAACATTCAGTACTTC
TRBD2,TRBJ2-7,TRBV3-1,few,CASSQTPGLAGGQSSYEQYF,TGTGCCAGCAGCCAGACGCCGGGACTAGCGGGAGGCCAGAGCTCCTACGAGCAGTACTTC
-,TRBJ2-1,TRBV2,many,CASSVTQYNEQFF,TGTGCCAGCAGCGTGACACAATACAATGAGCAGTTCTTC
-,TRBJ1-6,TRBV7-2,-,CASSFSGDYNSPLHF,TGTGCCAGCAGCTTTTCCGGCGACTATAATTCACCCCTCCACTTT
-,TRBJ2-5,TRBV5-1,-,CASSLDRTEETQYF,TGCGCCAGCAGCTTAGATAGGACAGAAGAGACCCAGTACTTC
-,TRBJ2-5,TRBV7-2,-,CASSEERGQETQYF,TGTGCCAGCAGTGAAGAGAGGGGCCAAGAGACCCAGTACTTC
-,TRBJ2-3,TRBV9,once,CASSAPLRDHTQYF,TGTGCCAGCAGCGCCCCCCTTAGGGATCATACGCAGTATTTT
-,TRBJ2-5,TRBV2,many,CASSGTRAKQETQYF,TGTGCCAGCAGCGGAACACGGGCCAAACAAGAGACCCAGTACTTC
-,TRBJ2-3,TRBV29-1,-,CSVIGTPDSTDTQYF,TGCAGCGTTATCGGGACACCTGATAGCACAGATACGCAGTATTTT
TRBD2,TRBJ2-5,TRBV15,few,CATRAGLAGKETQYF,TGTGCCACCAGAGCGGGACTAGCGGGAAAAGAGACCCAGTACTTC
TRBD2,TRBJ2-1,TRBV27,-,CASSRERESYNEQFF,TGTGCCAGCAGTCGCGAGCGGGAGTCCTACAATGAGCAGTTCTTC
TRBD2,TRBJ2-5,TRBV5-5,-,CASRTSGSPRGETQYF,TGTGCCAGCAGGACTAGCGGGAGCCCTCGGGGTGAGACCCAGTACTTC
-,TRBJ1-3,TRBV20-1,-,CSAAIAGSSGNTIYF,TGCAGTGCCGCGATTGCAGGATCCTCTGGAAACACCATATATTTT
-,TRBJ2-5,TRBV20-1,-,CSARAPQIQETQYF,TGCAGTGCTAGAGCTCCACAGATTCAAGAGACCCAGTACTTC
TRBD2,TRBJ2-1,TRBV7-9,-,CASSLGLAGGHEQFF,TGTGCCAGCAGCTTAGGGCTAGCGGGAGGTCATGAGCAGTTCTTC
-,TRBJ2-5,TRBV7-2,-,CASSLNDPGLQETQYF,TGTGCCAGCAGCTTAAATGACCCGGGACTCCAAGAGACCCAGTACTTC
-,TRBJ2-7,TRBV19,-,CASSTPGEQYF,TGTGCCAGCAGTACACCCGGGGAGCAGTACTTC
-,TRBJ2-2,TRBV24-1,many,CATSDRFKNTGELFF,TGTGCCACCAGTGATCGTTTTAAGAACACCGGGGAGCTGTTTTTT
TRBD2,TRBJ2-3,TRBV7-6,-,CASSLRAGGFGTDTQYF,TGTGCCAGCAGCTTGAGGGCGGGAGGGTTCGGCACAGATACGCAGTATTTT
-,TRBJ2-7,TRBV7-9,few,CASSFVRGSGHEQYF,TGTGCCAGCAGCTTCGTTCGGGGTTCGGGTCACGAGCAGTACTTC
-,TRBJ2-5,TRBV7-9,many,CASLNSGQETQYF,TGTGCCAGCCTGAATTCGGGTCAAGAGACCCAGTACTTC
TRBD2,TRBJ2-1,TRBV6-1,few,CASSPLSSGRNNEQFF,TGTGCCAGCAGTCCACTATCTAGCGGGAGGAACAATGAGCAGTTCTTC
-,TRBJ2-1,TRBV9,few,CASSTYYNEQFF,TGTGCCAGCAGCACATACTACAATGAGCAGTTCTTC
TRBD2,TRBJ2-4,TRBV12-3/TRBV12-4,few,CASSLTRSGSSNIQYF,TGTGCCAGCAGTTTAACCCGTAGCGGGAGCAGTAACATTCAGTACTTC
-,TRBJ2-3,TRBV11-3,-,CASSFKDSLPSTDTQYF,TGTGCCAGCAGCTTTAAGGACAGCCTCCCTAGCACAGATACGCAGTATTTT
-,TRBJ2-1,TRBV9,many,CASSVAPRSGYNEQFF,TGTGCCAGCAGCGTAGCTCCAAGGAGTGGGTACAATGAGCAGTTCTTC
-,TRBJ2-3,TRBV12-3/TRBV12-4,-,CASSFGQTYTDTQYF,TGTGCCAGCAGTTTCGGACAGACTTACACAGATACGCAGTATTTT
-,TRBJ2-5,TRBV30,-,CAWSQGSLGTQYF,TGTGCCTGGAGCCAGGGGTCATTAGGGACCCAGTACTTC
-,TRBJ2-1,TRBV20-1,-,CSARVQRVNEQFF,TGCAGTGCTAGAGTTCAGAGAGTCAATGAGCAGTTCTTC
-,TRBJ1-4,TRBV5-4,-,CASSVGRNRNEKLFF,TGTGCCAGCAGCGTAGGACGGAACCGAAATGAAAAACTGTTTTTT
-,TRBJ2-6,TRBV6-1,many,CASSQDPGANVLTF,TGTGCCAGCAGCCAGGACCCTGGGGCCAACGTCCTGACTTTC
-,TRBJ1-2,TRBV20-1,few,CSAIPPGSYGYTF,TGCAGTGCCATTCCTCCGGGGAGCTATGGCTACACCTTC
TRBD2,TRBJ2-3,TRBV20-1,few,CSAPPSSGRAGEGTQYF,TGCAGTGCTCCCCCGTCTAGCGGGAGGGCAGGGGAGGGGACGCAGTATTTT
-,TRBJ1-2,TRBV6-5,-,CATTVSGTSYGYTF,TGTGCCACCACAGTTTCCGGGACTTCATATGGCTACACCTTC